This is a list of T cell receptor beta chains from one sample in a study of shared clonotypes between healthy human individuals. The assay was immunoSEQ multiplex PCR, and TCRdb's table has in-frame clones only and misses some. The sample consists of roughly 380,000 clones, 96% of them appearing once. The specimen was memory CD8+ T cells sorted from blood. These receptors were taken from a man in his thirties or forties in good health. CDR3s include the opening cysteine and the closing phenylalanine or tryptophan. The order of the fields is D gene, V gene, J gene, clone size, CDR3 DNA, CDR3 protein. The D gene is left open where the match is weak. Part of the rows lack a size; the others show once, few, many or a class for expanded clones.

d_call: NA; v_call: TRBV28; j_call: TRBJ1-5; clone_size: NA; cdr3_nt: TGTGCCAGCAGTAGACAGTTTAATCAGCCCCAGCATTTT; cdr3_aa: CASSRQFNQPQHF
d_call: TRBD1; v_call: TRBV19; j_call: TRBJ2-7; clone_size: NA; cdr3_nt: TGTGCCAGGAAAGGGGACAGTCACGAGCAGTACTTC; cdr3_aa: CARKGDSHEQYF
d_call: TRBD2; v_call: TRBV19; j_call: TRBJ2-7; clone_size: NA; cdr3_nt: TGTGCCAGTACCCCCACTAGCGGGATCACCTACGAGCAGTACTTC; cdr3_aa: CASTPTSGITYEQYF
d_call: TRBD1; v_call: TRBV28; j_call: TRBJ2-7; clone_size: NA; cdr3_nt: TGTGCCAGCAGTGGTGTAAACAGGGGGCTCTACTACGAGCAGTACTTC; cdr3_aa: CASSGVNRGLYYEQYF
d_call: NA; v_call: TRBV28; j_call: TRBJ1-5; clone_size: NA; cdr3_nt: TGTGCCAGCAACTATAAACGGGGGGATTGGAATCAGCCCCAGCATTTT; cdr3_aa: CASNYKRGDWNQPQHF
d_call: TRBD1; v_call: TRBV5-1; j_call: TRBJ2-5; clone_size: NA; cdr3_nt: TGCGCCAGCAGCTTGTGGGACAGGGGGCGCCGGGAGACCCAGTACTTC; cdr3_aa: CASSLWDRGRRETQYF
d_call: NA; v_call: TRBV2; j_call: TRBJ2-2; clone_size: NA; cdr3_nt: TGTGCCAGCAGTGCACAGCGGGCCACCGGGGAGCTGTTTTTT; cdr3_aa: CASSAQRATGELFF
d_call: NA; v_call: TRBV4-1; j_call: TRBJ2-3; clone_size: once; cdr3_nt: TGCGCCAGCTCGCACTTAGTGGACAGCACAGATACGCAGTATTTT; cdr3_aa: CASSHLVDSTDTQYF
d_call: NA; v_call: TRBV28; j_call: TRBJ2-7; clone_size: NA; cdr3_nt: TGTGCCACCAAGGGGACTCCAAGCTCCTACGAGCAGTACTTC; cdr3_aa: CATKGTPSSYEQYF
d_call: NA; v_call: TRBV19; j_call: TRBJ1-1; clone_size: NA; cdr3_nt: TGTGCCAGTAGTGTCGGGGTAAACACTGAAGCTTTCTTT; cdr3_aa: CASSVGVNTEAFF
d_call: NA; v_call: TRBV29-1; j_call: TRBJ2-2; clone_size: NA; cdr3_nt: TGCAGCGTTGTATATAGGGGCAACACCGGGGAGCTGTTTTTT; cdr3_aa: CSVVYRGNTGELFF
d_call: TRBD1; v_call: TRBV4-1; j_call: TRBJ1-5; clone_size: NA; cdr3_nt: TGCGCCAGCAGCCAAGGGACAGGGATATATAGCAATCAGCCCCAGCATTTT; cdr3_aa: CASSQGTGIYSNQPQHF
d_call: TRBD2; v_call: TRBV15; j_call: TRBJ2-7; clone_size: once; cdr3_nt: TGTGCCACCAGCAGAGGGCGGGAGGGTACCTACGAGCAGTACTTC; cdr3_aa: CATSRGREGTYEQYF
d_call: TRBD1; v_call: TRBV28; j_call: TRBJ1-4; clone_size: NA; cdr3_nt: TGTGCCAGCAGCCCGGGACAGGGGGTATGGGGAGAAAAACTGTTTTTT; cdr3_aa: CASSPGQGVWGEKLFF
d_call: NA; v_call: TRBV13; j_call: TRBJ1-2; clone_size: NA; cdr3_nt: TGTGCCACCGCAAAAAGGGACACCGCACCGTTCGGCTATGGCTACACCTTC; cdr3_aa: CATAKRDTAPFGYGYTF
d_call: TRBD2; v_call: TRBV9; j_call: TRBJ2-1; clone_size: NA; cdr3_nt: TGTGCCAGCAGCGTAGCAGCGGGAGGGTACAATGAGCAGTTCTTC; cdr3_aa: CASSVAAGGYNEQFF
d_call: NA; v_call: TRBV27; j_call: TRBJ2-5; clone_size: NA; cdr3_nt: TGTGCCAGCAGTTTAAGCGCGCGCCCCCGACAAGAGACCCAGTACTTC; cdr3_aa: CASSLSARPRQETQYF
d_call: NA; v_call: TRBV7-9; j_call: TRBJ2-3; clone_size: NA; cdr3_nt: TGTGCCAGCAGCTCGGGGAACGGCGGTAGCACAGATACGCAGTATTTT; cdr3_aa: CASSSGNGGSTDTQYF
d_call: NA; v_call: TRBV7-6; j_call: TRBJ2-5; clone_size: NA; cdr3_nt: TGTGCCAGCAGCTTAGAAGTAGGGGAAGAGACCCAGTACTTC; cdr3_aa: CASSLEVGEETQYF
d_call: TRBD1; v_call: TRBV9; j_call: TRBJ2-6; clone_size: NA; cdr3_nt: TGTGCCAGCAGCGTAGGGATTAGGCAGGGGGCGTCGGTTGGGGCCAACGTCCTGACTTTC; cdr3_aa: CASSVGIRQGASVGANVLTF
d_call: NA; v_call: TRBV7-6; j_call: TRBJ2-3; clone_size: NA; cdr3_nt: TGTGCCAGCAGCGAGACACACACAGATACGCAGTATTTT; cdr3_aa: CASSETHTDTQYF
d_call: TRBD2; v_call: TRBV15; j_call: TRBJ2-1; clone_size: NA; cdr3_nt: TGTGCCACCAGTCCGGGACTAGCGGGAAGGCCACCCTCCTACAATGAGCAGTTCTTC; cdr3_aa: CATSPGLAGRPPSYNEQFF
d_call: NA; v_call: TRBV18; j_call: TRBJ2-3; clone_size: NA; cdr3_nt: TGTGCCAGCTCACCCCCGGACGGTTGGGCTACGCAGTATTTT; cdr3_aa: CASSPPDGWATQYF
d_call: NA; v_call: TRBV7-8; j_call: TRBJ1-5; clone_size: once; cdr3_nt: TGTGCCAGCAGCTTAGACACAGGCAATCAGCCCCAGCATTTT; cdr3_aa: CASSLDTGNQPQHF
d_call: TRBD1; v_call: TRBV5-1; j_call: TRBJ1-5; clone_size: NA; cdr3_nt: TGCGCCAGCAGGAAGGACAGGGGGCGAGATAGCAATCAGCCCCAGCATTTT; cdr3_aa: CASRKDRGRDSNQPQHF
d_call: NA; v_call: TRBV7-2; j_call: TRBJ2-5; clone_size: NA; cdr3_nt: TGTGCCAGCAGCTCGGCGGGGAAGCAGACCCAGTACTTC; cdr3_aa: CASSSAGKQTQYF
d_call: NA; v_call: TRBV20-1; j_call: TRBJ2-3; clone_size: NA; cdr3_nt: TGCAGTCCGCTCCTTCGAGATACGCAGTATTTT; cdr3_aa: CSPLLRDTQYF
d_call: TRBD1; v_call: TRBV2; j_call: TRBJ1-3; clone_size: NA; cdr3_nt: TGTGCCAGCATCGAGACAGGGGGCGCCGGAAACACCATATATTTT; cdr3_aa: CASIETGGAGNTIYF
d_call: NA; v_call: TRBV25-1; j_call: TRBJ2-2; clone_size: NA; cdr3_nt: TGTGCCAGCAGTGAATCGCGGGGCGTACCAACTACCGGGGAGCTGTTTTTT; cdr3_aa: CASSESRGVPTTGELFF
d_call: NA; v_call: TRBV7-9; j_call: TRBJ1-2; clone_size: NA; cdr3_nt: TGTGCCAGCGGCCCCTATGGCTACACCTTC; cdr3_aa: CASGPYGYTF
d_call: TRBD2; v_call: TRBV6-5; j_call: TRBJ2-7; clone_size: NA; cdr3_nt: TGTGCCAGCAAACCGTTTGCTAGCGGGACTTACGAGCAGTACTTC; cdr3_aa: CASKPFASGTYEQYF
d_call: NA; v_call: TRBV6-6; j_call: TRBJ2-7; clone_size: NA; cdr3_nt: TGTGCCAGCAGTTACCGACAGCCCGGCTCCTACGAGCAGTACTTC; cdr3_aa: CASSYRQPGSYEQYF
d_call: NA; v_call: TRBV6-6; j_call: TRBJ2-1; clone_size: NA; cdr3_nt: TGTGCCAGCAGTTACTCCAACAATGAGCAGTTCTTC; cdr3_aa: CASSYSNNEQFF
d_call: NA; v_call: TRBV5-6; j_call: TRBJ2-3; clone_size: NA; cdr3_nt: TGTGCCAGCAGCCCTCAGACCAAAATCACAGATACGCAGTATTTT; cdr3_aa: CASSPQTKITDTQYF
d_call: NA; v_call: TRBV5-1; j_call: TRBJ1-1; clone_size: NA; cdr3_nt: TGCGCCAGCAGTCCCCCGGGGTTGAGGAACACTGAAGCTTTCTTT; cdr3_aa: CASSPPGLRNTEAFF
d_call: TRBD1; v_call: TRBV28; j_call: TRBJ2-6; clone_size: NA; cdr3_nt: TGTGCCAGCAGTAAAGGGGGCGCTCGGGCCAACGTCCTGACTTTC; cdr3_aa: CASSKGGARANVLTF
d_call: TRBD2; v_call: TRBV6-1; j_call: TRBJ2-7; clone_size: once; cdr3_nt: TGTGCCAGCAAAGAGGGGAGGGTTTACGAGCAGTACTTC; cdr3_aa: CASKEGRVYEQYF
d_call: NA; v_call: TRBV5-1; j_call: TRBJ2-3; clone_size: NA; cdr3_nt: TGCGCCAGCAGCTTTTACACAGATACGCAGTATTTT; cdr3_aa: CASSFYTDTQYF
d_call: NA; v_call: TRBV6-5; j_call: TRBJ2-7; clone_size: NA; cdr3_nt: TGTGCCAGCAGCCCCTTTGTCCGGACCTACGAGCAGTACTTC; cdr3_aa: CASSPFVRTYEQYF
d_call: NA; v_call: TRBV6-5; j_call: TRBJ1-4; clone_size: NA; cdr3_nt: TGTGCCAGCAGTTACAGGGGGGGGTACAGTGAAAAACTGTTTTTT; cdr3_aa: CASSYRGGYSEKLFF
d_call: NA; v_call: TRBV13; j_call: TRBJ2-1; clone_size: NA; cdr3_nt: TGTGCCAGCAGCACCTACAATGAGCAGTTCTTC; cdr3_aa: CASSTYNEQFF
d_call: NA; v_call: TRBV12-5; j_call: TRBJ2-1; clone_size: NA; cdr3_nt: TGTGCTAGTGGTTTGGGGCCCCGCAATGAGCAGTTCTTC; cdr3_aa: CASGLGPRNEQFF
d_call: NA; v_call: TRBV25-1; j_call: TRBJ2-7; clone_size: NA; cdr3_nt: TGTGCCAGCAGTGAAGCGGGACAGCGGGACGAGCAGTACTTC; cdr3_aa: CASSEAGQRDEQYF
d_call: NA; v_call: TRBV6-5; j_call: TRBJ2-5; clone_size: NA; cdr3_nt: TGTGCCAGCAGTTACTCTGGGGGTCTAGGAGAGACCCAGTACTTC; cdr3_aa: CASSYSGGLGETQYF
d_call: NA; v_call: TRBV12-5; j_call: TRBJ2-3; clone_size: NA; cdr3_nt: TGTGCTAGTGGTTTGGTAAGGGGACCGTATTTT; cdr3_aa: CASGLVRGPYF
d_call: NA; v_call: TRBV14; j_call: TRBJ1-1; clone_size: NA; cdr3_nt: TGTGCCAGCAGCCAAGGAAGGGTGAACACTGAAGCTTTCTTT; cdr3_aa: CASSQGRVNTEAFF
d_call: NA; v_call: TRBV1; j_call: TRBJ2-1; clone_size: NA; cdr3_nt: TGCACCAGCAGCCAAGATCAGGGGTTCTTC; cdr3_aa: CTSSQDQGFF
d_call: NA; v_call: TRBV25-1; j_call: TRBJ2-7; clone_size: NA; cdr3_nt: TGTGCCACGGGGGGCCTTTCCTACGAGCAGTACTTC; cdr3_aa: CATGGLSYEQYF
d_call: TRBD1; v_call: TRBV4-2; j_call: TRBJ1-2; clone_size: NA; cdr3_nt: TGTGCCAGCAGCCAAGGGGACAGTCGGTACGGCTACACCTTC; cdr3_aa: CASSQGDSRYGYTF
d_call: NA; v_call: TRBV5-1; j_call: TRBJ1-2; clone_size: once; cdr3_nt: TGCGCCAGCAGCTTGGATCCAGCCTTCCCCCTTGGTTACACCTTC; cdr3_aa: CASSLDPAFPLGYTF
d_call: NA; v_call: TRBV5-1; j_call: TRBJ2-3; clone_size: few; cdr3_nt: TGCGCCAGCAGCTTAGGGGGCACAGATACGCAGTATTTT; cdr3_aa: CASSLGGTDTQYF
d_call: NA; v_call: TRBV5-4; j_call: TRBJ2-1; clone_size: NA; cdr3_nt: TGTGCCAGCAGCTTTGGGATTAGCTCCTACAATGAGCAGTTCTTC; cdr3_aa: CASSFGISSYNEQFF
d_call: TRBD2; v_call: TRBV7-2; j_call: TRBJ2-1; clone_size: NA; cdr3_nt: TGTGCCAGCAGCCCCTGGGTTACTAGCGGGAGGGGCTCCTACAATGAGCAGTTCTTC; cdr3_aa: CASSPWVTSGRGSYNEQFF
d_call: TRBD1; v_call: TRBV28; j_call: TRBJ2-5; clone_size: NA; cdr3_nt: TGTGCCAGCGGAACGGGACAGAACCAAGAGACCCAGTACTTC; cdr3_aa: CASGTGQNQETQYF
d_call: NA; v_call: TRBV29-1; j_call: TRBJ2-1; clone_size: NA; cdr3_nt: TGCAGCGTTGGGATTCGAGCGGTGCGGATGTATCGGATATCCTACAATGAGCAGTTCTTC; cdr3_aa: CSVGIRAVRMYRISYNEQFF
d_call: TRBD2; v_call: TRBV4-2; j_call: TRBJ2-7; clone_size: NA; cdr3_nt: TGTGCCAGCAGCCATGGACTAGCATCCCTCTACGAGCAGTACTTC; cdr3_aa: CASSHGLASLYEQYF
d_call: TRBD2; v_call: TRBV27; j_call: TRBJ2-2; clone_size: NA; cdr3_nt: TGTGCCAGCAGCCGGACTAGCGGGATAGGAACCCGATCCGGGGAGCTGTTTTTT; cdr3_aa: CASSRTSGIGTRSGELFF
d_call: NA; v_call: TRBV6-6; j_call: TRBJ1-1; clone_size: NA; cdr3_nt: TGTGCCAGCAGCTACCCGACCACTGAAGCTTTCTTT; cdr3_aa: CASSYPTTEAFF
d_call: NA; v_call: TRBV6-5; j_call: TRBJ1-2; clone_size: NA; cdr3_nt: TGTGCCAGCCGGCACGGGGGATCTTATGGCTACACCTTC; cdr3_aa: CASRHGGSYGYTF